The clone carrying this T cell receptor (beta chain) is deemed medium-sized. The antigen is unknown. This record comes from a study of glioma-infiltrating T cells. Study-wide points: Tissue-blood divergence was below expectation in non-neoplastic patients, above in gliomas.

TCR alpha and beta CDR3 regions were amplified from RNA using iRepertoire nested multiplex PCR. In TCRdb, the multiplex PCR reads were re-called with MiXCR into one record per CDR3 protein. The profile covers roughly 190,000 distinct CDR3 sequences, with roughly a third appearing a single time and 20% taken by the ten largest. This CDR3 is built from 13 residues. The ends were cut back, 7 bases at V and 1 base at J, with 10 bases in the middle. The V gene's germline CDR1 is LNHNV and CDR2 YYDKDF (reference sequence). This receptor was taken from a human donor with low-grade glioma or glioblastoma, undergoing nonglioma brain surgery, or in good health (not recorded which). Input material: glioma tissue, nonneoplastic brain tissue, or PBMCs (not recorded which). The V call is TRBV15, the J call TRBJ1-1; D gene ambiguous. The CDR3 loop reads CATTDHKNTEAFF. In nucleotides, the CDR3 is TGTGCCACCACCGACCACAAGAACACTGAAGCTTTCTTT.